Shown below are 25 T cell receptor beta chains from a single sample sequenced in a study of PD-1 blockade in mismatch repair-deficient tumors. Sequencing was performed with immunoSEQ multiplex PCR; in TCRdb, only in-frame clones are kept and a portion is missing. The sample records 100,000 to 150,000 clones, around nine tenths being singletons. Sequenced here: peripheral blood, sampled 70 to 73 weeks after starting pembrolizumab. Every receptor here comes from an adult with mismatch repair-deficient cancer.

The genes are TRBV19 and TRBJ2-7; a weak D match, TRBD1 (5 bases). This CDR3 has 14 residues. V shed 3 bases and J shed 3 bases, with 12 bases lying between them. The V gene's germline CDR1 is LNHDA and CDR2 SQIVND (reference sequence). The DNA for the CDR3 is TGTGCCAGTAGTATCAGGGCAGCAGACTACGAGCAGTACTTC. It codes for CASSIRAADYEQYF.

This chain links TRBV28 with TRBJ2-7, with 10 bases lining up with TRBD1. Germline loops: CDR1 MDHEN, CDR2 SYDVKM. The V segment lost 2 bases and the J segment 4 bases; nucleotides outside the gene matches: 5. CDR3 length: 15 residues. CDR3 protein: CASSLPRTGGYEQYF. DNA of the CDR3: TGTGCCAGCAGTTTACCCCGGACAGGGGGATACGAGCAGTACTTC.

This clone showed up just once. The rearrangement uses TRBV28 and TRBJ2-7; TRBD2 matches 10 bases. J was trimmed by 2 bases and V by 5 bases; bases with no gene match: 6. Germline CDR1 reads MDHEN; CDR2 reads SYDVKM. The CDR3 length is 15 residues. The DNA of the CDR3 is TGTGCCAGCAGTCCCTGGACTAGCGGTCCCTACGAGCAGTACTTC. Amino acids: CASSPWTSGPYEQYF.

The DNA of the CDR3 is TGTGCCAGCAGGGCAGGGGCCGTCCTGAGGCTCTACGAGCAGTACTTC. This gives the protein CASRAGAVLRLYEQYF. The rearrangement joins TRBV2 to TRBJ2-7, with a possible D match to TRBD1 (6 bases). The CDR3 covers 16 residues. Germline V gene data show CDR1 as SNHLY and CDR2 as FYNNEI. The germline V and J ends were trimmed by 6 bases and 3 bases, with 21 bases remaining between them.

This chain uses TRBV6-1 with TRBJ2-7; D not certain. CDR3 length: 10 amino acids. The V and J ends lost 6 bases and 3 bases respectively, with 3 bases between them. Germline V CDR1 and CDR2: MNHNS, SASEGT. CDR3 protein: CASRSYEQYF. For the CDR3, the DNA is TGTGCCAGCAGAAGCTACGAGCAGTACTTC.

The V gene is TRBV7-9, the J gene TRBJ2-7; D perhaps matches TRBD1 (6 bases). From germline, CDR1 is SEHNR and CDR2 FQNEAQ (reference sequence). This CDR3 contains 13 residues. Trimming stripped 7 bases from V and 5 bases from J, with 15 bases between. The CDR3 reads CASTKDSLNEQYF. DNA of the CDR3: TGTGCCAGCACCAAGGACAGCCTCAACGAGCAGTACTTC.

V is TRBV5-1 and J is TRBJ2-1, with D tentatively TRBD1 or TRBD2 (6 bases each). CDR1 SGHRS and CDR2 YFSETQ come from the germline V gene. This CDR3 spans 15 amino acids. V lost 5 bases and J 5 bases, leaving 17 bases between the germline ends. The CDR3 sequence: CASREKGGGNNEQFF. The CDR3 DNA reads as TGCGCCAGCAGGGAGAAAGGGGGAGGCAACAATGAGCAGTTCTTC.

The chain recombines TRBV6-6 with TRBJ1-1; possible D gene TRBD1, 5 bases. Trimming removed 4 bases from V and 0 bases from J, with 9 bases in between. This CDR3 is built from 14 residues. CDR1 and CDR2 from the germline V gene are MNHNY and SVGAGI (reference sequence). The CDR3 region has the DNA TGTGCCAGCAGTTCCACGACAGTGAACACTGAAGCTTTCTTT. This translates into CASSSTTVNTEAFF.

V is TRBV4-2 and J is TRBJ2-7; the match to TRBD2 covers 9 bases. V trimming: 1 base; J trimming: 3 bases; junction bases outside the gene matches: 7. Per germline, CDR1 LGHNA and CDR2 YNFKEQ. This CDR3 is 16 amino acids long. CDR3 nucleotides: TGTGCCAGCAGCCAAGGCTTAGCGGGAGAGAGCTACGAGCAGTACTTC. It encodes CASSQGLAGESYEQYF.

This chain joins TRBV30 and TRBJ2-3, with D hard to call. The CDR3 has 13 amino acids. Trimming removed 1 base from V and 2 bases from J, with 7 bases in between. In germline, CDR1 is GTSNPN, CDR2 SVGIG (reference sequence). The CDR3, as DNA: TGTGCCTGGAGTGGGCAGAACACAGATACGCAGTATTTT. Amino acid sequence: CAWSGQNTDTQYF. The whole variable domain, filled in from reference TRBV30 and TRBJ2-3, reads SQTIHQWPATLVQPVGSPLSLECTVEGTSNPNLYWYRQAAGRGLQLLFYSVGIGQISSEVPQNLSASRPQDRQFILSSKKLLLSDSGFYLCAWSGQNTDTQYFGPGTRLTVL.

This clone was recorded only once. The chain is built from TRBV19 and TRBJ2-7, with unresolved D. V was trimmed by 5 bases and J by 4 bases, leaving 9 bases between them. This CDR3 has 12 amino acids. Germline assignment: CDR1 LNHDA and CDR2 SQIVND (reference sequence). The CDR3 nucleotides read TGTGCCAGTAGTCAGACGGGTTACGAGCAGTACTTC. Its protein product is CASSQTGYEQYF.

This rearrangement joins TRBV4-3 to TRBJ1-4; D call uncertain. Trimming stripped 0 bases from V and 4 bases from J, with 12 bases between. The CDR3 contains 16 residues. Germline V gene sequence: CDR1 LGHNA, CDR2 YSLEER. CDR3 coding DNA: TGCGCCAGCAGCCAAGAAGGTCAGGCTTATAATGAAAAACTGTTTTTT. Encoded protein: CASSQEGQAYNEKLFF.

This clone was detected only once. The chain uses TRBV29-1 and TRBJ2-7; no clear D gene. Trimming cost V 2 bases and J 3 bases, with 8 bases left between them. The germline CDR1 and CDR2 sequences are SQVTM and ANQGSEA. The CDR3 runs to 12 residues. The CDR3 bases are TGCAGCGTTGAAACGTCGGACTACGAGCAGTACTTC. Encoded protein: CSVETSDYEQYF.

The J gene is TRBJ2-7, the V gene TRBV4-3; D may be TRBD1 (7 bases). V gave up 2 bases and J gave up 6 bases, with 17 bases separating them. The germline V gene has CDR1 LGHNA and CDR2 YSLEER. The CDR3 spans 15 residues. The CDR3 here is CASSQTTGRLGEQYF. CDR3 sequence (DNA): TGCGCCAGCAGCCAAACGACAGGGAGGTTGGGCGAGCAGTACTTC.

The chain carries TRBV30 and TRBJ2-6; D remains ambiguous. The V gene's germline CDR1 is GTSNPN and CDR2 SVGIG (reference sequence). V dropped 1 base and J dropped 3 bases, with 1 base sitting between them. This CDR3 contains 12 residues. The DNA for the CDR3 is TGTGCCTGGAGTGGTGGGGCCAACGTCCTGACTTTC. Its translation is CAWSGGANVLTF.

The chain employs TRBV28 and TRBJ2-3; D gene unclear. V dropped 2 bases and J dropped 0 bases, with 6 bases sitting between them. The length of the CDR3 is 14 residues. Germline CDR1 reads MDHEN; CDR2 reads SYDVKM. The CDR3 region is CASSLVGSTDTQYF. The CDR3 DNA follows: TGTGCCAGCAGTTTAGTTGGGAGCACAGATACGCAGTATTTT.

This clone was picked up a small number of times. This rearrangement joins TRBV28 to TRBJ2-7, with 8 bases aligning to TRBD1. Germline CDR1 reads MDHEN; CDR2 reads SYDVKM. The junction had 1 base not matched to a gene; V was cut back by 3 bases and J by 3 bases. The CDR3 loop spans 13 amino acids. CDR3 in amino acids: CASSFGQGYEQYF. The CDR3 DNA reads TGTGCCAGCAGTTTCGGACAGGGCTACGAGCAGTACTTC.

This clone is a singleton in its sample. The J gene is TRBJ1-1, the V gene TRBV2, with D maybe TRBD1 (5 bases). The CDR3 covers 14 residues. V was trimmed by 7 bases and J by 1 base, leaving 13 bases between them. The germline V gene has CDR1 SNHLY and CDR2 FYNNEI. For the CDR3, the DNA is TGTGCCAGCATATCGGGGCAGGCGAACACTGAAGCTTTCTTT. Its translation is CASISGQANTEAFF. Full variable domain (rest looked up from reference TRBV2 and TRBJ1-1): EPEVTQTPSHQVTQMGQEVILRCVPISNHLYFYWYRQILGQKVEFLVSFYNNEISEKSEIFDDQFSVERPDGSNFTLKIRSTKLEDSAMYFCASISGQANTEAFFGQGTRLTVV.

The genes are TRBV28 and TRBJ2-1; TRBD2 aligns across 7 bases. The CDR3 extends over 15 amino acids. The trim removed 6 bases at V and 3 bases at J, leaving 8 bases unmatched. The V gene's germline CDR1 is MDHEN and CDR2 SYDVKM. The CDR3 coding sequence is TGTGCCAGCAGCGCTCCGGGGACTAACTACAATGAGCAGTTCTTC. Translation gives CASSAPGTNYNEQFF.

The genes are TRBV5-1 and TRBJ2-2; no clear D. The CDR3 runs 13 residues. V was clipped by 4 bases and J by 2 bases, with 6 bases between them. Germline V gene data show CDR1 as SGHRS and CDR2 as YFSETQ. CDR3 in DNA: TGCGCCAGCAGCCAAACCAACACCGGGGAGCTGTTTTTT. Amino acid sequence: CASSQTNTGELFF.

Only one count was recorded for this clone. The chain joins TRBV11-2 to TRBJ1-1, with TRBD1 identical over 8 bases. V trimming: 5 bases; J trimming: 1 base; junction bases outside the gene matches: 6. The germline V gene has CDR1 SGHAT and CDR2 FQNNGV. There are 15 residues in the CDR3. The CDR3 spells CASSDRTGRNTEAFF. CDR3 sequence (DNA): TGTGCCAGCAGCGACCGGACAGGGCGGAACACTGAAGCTTTCTTT.

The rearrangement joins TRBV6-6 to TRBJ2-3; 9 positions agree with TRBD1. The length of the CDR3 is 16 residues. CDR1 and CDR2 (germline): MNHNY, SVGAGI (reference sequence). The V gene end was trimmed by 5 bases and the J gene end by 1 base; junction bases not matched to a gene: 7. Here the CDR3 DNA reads TGTGCCAGCAGTAAAGACAGGGGGGTTGGCACAGATACGCAGTATTTT. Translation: CASSKDRGVGTDTQYF.

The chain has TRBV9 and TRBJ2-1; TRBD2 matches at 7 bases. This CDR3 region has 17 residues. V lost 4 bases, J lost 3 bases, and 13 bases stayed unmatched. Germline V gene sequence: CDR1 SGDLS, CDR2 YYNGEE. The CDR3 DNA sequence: TGTGCCAGCAGCCCGGGCGGCGGGAGACCTGGCTACAATGAGCAGTTCTTC. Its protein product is CASSPGGGRPGYNEQFF.

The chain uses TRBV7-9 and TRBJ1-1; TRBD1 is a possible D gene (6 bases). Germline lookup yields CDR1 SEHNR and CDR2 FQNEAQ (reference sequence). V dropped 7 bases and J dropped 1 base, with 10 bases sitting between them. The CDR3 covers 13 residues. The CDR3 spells CASTKQGNTEAFF. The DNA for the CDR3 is TGTGCCAGCACCAAACAGGGGAACACTGAAGCTTTCTTT.

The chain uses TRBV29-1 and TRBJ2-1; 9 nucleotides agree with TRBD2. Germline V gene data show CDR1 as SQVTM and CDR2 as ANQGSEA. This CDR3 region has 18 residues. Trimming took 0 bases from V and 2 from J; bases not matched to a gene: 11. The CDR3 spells CSVEDRASGVPTYNEQFF. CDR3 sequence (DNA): TGCAGCGTTGAAGATCGGGCTAGCGGGGTACCTACCTACAATGAGCAGTTCTTC.